Presented here are 26 T cell receptor beta chains from one specimen sequenced in a study of shared clonotypes between healthy human individuals. Clones were read by immunoSEQ multiplex PCR, and TCRdb kept only the in-frame ones, dropping some. The table lists about 1,800,000 clones, roughly 95% of them singletons, with more than 0.9% in the top ten. Only CD45RO-negative cells positively selected for CCR7 counted as naive CD8 cells, so terminally differentiated effector memory CD45RA+ cells were excluded. Sequenced sample: naive CD8+ T cells sorted from blood. These receptors came from a man younger than 35 in good health.

The rearrangement links TRBV30 to TRBJ2-5, with D possibly being TRBD1 (6 bases). The CDR3 totals 15 residues. Germline CDR1 reads GTSNPN; CDR2 reads SVGIG (reference sequence). Trimming removed 0 bases at V and 0 bases at J, with 11 bases between. The DNA of the CDR3 is TGTGCCTGGAGTGTACAGGGAACGGACCAAGAGACCCAGTACTTC. Protein sequence: CAWSVQGTDQETQYF.

The chain is built from TRBV10-2 and TRBJ1-2; D gene ambiguous. V gave up 0 bases and J gave up 5 bases, with 7 bases separating them. The CDR3 is 13 residues long. The germline V gene has CDR1 WSHSY and CDR2 SAAADI. CDR3: CASSESLGYGYTF. CDR3 in DNA: TGCGCCAGCAGTGAGTCGCTAGGTTATGGCTACACCTTC.

The chain carries TRBV4-3 and TRBJ2-7; D is ambiguous. The CDR3 consists of 15 residues. From germline, CDR1 is LGHNA and CDR2 YSLEER. Trimming removed 0 bases at V and 0 bases at J, with 9 bases between. The CDR3, as DNA: TGCGCCAGCAGCCAAGAGTGGGCAGTCTCCTACGAGCAGTACTTC. This sequence encodes CASSQEWAVSYEQYF.

V usage is TRBV6-5 and J usage is TRBJ1-1; 7 nucleotides agree with TRBD1. The CDR3 consists of 16 residues. Trimming cost V 1 base and J 4 bases; bases outside gene matches: 9. Germline CDR1 reads MNHEY; CDR2 reads SVGAGI. This CDR3 is CASSYFGGGEITEAFF. In DNA form, the CDR3 reads TGTGCCAGCAGTTACTTTGGAGGGGGCGAGATCACTGAAGCTTTCTTT.

In its sample, this clone was seen once. The V call is TRBV6-1, the J call TRBJ1-4; D is undetermined. V dropped 0 bases and J dropped 8 bases, with 16 bases sitting between them. The germline V gene encodes CDR1 MNHNS and CDR2 SASEGT. The CDR3 sequence is 16 residues long. As DNA, the CDR3 is TGTGCCAGCAGTGAAGCGCGGCGATCGGCGGCGGAAAAACTGTTTTTT. Amino acid sequence: CASSEARRSAAEKLFF.

This clone has a single count. This chain joins TRBV7-6 and TRBJ2-1; D perhaps matches TRBD2 (5 bases). The ends were cut back, 0 bases at V and 5 bases at J, with 20 bases in the middle. The CDR3 spans 18 residues. Germline values: CDR1 SGHVS, CDR2 FNYEAQ. This chain's CDR3 is CASSLAPYGSESHNEQFF. The CDR3 DNA reads TGTGCCAGCAGCTTAGCCCCGTACGGTAGCGAGAGCCACAATGAGCAGTTCTTC. Variable domain in full (rest from reference TRBV7-6 and TRBJ2-1): GAGVSQSPRYKVTKRGQDVALRCDPISGHVSLYWYRQALGQGPEFLTYFNYEAQQDKSGLPNDRFSAERPEGSISTLTIQRTEQRDSAMYRCASSLAPYGSESHNEQFFGPGTRLTVL.

The chain is built from TRBV29-1 and TRBJ2-5; D not resolved. V lost 0 bases and J 1 base, leaving 6 bases between the germline ends. Germline V CDR1 and CDR2: SQVTM, ANQGSEA. The CDR3 length is 13 residues. The CDR3 here is CSVEEGPQETQYF. CDR3 in DNA: TGCAGCGTTGAAGAAGGGCCCCAAGAGACCCAGTACTTC.

This chain joins TRBV7-9 and TRBJ2-1; the D call may be TRBD1 or TRBD2 (5 bases each). The CDR3 contains 17 residues. V was cut by 3 bases and J by 3 bases, with 18 bases left in between. Germline V gene data show CDR1 as SEHNR and CDR2 as FQNEAQ (reference sequence). DNA for the CDR3: TGTGCCAGCAGCTTTGGGGTCGCTACGGGGCACTACAATGAGCAGTTCTTC. Translating gives CASSFGVATGHYNEQFF.

The rearrangement joins TRBV5-5 to TRBJ1-5, with D possibly being TRBD1 (5 bases). The CDR3 consists of 18 residues. The germline CDR1 and CDR2 sequences are SGHKS and YYEKEE (reference sequence). V was clipped by 3 bases and J by 0 bases, with 19 bases between them. This chain's CDR3 is CASSSLGPNEYSNQPQHF. The CDR3 DNA reads as TGTGCCAGCAGCTCTTTGGGACCGAATGAGTATAGCAATCAGCCCCAGCATTTT.

V and J are TRBV28 and TRBJ1-4, with TRBD1 matching over 10 bases. The CDR3 covers 14 residues. V was clipped by 3 bases and J by 6 bases; unmatched bases: 1. Germline V gene sequence: CDR1 MDHEN, CDR2 SYDVKM. CDR3 DNA sequence: TGTGCCAGCAGTTTCGGGACAGGGGATGAAAAACTGTTTTTT. Protein sequence: CASSFGTGDEKLFF.

Points on this clone: Other DNA sequences in this specimen translate into the identical CDR3. This chain connects TRBV27 to TRBJ2-3; perhaps TRBD1 as D (5 bases). V lost 8 bases and J lost 5, with 11 bases in between. CDR3 length: 12 amino acids. Germline assignment: CDR1 MNHEY and CDR2 SMNVEV (reference sequence). The CDR3: CASSLRGDTQYF. DNA of the CDR3: TGTGCCAGCTCTTTAAGGGGAGATACGCAGTATTTT.

The chain carries TRBV7-9 and TRBJ2-1; 8 bases are shared with TRBD2. Per germline, CDR1 SEHNR and CDR2 FQNEAQ (reference sequence). V gave up 1 base and J gave up 8 bases; unmatched junction bases: 10. This CDR3 comprises 16 residues. CDR3 in DNA: TGTGCCAGCAGCTTAGAGGGTCGGGAGGGCCCAGATGAGCAGTTCTTC. It translates to CASSLEGREGPDEQFF.

This sequence joins TRBV2 and TRBJ2-7; 8 bases match TRBD2. Looked up from germline, CDR1 is SNHLY and CDR2 is FYNNEI. The CDR3 contains 15 residues. V lost 5 bases and J lost 0; bases outside the gene matches: 6. CDR3 DNA: TGTGCCAGCAGTTCCAGCGGGGGCCTCTCCTACGAGCAGTACTTC. Amino acid sequence: CASSSSGGLSYEQYF. The whole variable domain, filled in from reference TRBV2 and TRBJ2-7, reads EPEVTQTPSHQVTQMGQEVILRCVPISNHLYFYWYRQILGQKVEFLVSFYNNEISEKSEIFDDQFSVERPDGSNFTLKIRSTKLEDSAMYFCASSSSGGLSYEQYFGPGTRLTVT.

The V gene is TRBV7-6, the J gene TRBJ2-7; weak D call: TRBD2 (6 bases). Germline assignment: CDR1 SGHVS and CDR2 FNYEAQ. Trimming pared 0 bases from V and 3 bases from J, leaving 9 bases between. There are 14 residues in the CDR3. CDR3 loop: CASSLAAGIYEQYF. The CDR3 DNA reads TGTGCCAGCAGCTTAGCTGCGGGGATCTACGAGCAGTACTTC.

V and J are TRBV7-3 and TRBJ1-2; 7 bases match TRBD1. CDR1 is SGHTA, CDR2 FQGTGA, per germline. V was pared by 6 bases and J by 5 bases, with 12 bases of the junction left unmatched. The CDR3 is made up of 15 amino acids. CDR3 loop: CASSLTGEMGYGYTF. In DNA, the CDR3 is TGTGCCAGCAGTCTAACAGGGGAAATGGGGTATGGCTACACCTTC.

Points on this clone: Other DNA variants within this sample encode the same CDR3. The rearrangement links TRBV30 to TRBJ2-1; D gene uncertain. This CDR3 has 12 residues. Trimming left V 0 bases short and J 8 bases short, with 8 bases between. Germline V gene data show CDR1 as GTSNPN and CDR2 as SVGIG (reference sequence). This CDR3 reads CAWSVTGDEQFF. The CDR3 region has the DNA TGTGCCTGGAGTGTGACCGGCGATGAGCAGTTCTTC.

V is TRBV6-5 and J is TRBJ2-2, with D uncertain. Germline V gene lookup returns CDR1 MNHEY and CDR2 SVGAGI. The CDR3 contains 15 residues. Trimming removed 1 base from V and 5 bases from J, with 11 bases in between. The CDR3, as DNA: TGTGCCAGCAGTTACTTGGATGGGGATACCGGGGAGCTGTTTTTT. Amino acids: CASSYLDGDTGELFF.

The chain is built from TRBV27 and TRBJ1-5, with 9 positions matching TRBD1. The junction had 6 bases not matched to a gene; V was cut back by 5 bases and J by 7 bases. The V gene's germline CDR1 is MNHEY and CDR2 SMNVEV (reference sequence). The CDR3 consists of 14 residues. The CDR3 coding sequence is TGTGCCAGCAGTATCGGACAGGGGATACAGCCCCAGCATTTT. As protein: CASSIGQGIQPQHF.

The V and J genes are TRBV7-9 and TRBJ2-7; 8 bases are shared with TRBD2. The CDR3 sequence is 17 residues long. Germline V gives CDR1 SEHNR, CDR2 FQNEAQ (reference sequence). V was clipped by 0 bases and J by 2 bases; unmatched bases: 9. The DNA for the CDR3 is TGTGCCAGCAGCTTAGCGGTGGGAACGGGAGGGGCCTACGAGCAGTACTTC. This encodes CASSLAVGTGGAYEQYF.

CDR3 protein: CASSVFDRGNTEAFF. CDR3 sequence (DNA): TGTGCCAGCAGCGTATTTGATCGGGGAAACACTGAAGCTTTCTTT. The chain carries TRBV9 and TRBJ1-1; no reliable D call. The ends were cut back, 1 base at V and 2 bases at J, with 12 bases in the middle. The CDR3 runs to 15 residues. From germline, CDR1 is SGDLS and CDR2 YYNGEE.

The chain has TRBV5-1 and TRBJ2-5, with TRBD2 matching 12 bases. The CDR3 consists of 16 residues. The trim removed 5 bases at V and 5 bases at J, leaving 10 bases unmatched. The germline gives CDR1 SGHRS, CDR2 YFSETQ. The CDR3: CASSSLAGGPGETQYF. CDR3 DNA sequence: TGCGCCAGCAGTTCGCTAGCGGGAGGGCCAGGGGAGACCCAGTACTTC. The full variable domain, completed using reference TRBV5-1 and TRBJ2-5, is KAGVTQTPRYLIKTRGQQVTLSCSPISGHRSVSWYQQTPGQGLQFLFEYFSETQRNKGNFPGRFSGRQFSNSRSEMNVSTLELGDSALYLCASSSLAGGPGETQYFGPGTRLLVL.

The gene calls are TRBV11-2 and TRBJ1-5; D is possibly TRBD1 (6 bases). The CDR3 covers 14 residues. Trimming left V 1 base short and J 8 bases short, with 12 bases between. CDR1 and CDR2 (germline): SGHAT, FQNNGV. The CDR3 bases are TGTGCCAGCAGCTTAGGAGGGGGATCGGAGCCCCAGCATTTT. It yields the protein CASSLGGGSEPQHF.

As for this clone: The same CDR3 can be traced to other DNA sequences in this sample. This chain joins TRBV4-3 and TRBJ1-5; D uncertain. CDR3 length equals 16 residues. The ends were cut back, 0 bases at V and 0 bases at J, with 9 bases in the middle. Germline V gene data show CDR1 as LGHNA and CDR2 as YSLEER. The CDR3 is CASSQDRHSSNQPQHF. The CDR3 DNA reads as TGCGCCAGCAGCCAAGATAGACATAGTAGCAATCAGCCCCAGCATTTT.

The chain employs TRBV7-8 and TRBJ2-7; 7 bases fit TRBD1. With 0 bases clipped from V and 3 bases from J, the junction kept 5 bases outside the gene matches. In germline, CDR1 is SGHVS, CDR2 FQNEAQ. The CDR3 is 15 residues long. The CDR3 bases are TGTGCCAGCAGCTTAGCGGGACAGCAAATCTACGAGCAGTACTTC. Its translation: CASSLAGQQIYEQYF. Based on the CDR3 plus reference TRBV7-8 and TRBJ2-7, the full variable domain is GAGVSQSPRYKVAKRGQDVALRCDPISGHVSLFWYQQALGQGPEFLTYFQNEAQLDKSGLPSDRFFAERPEGSVSTLKIQRTQQEDSAVYLCASSLAGQQIYEQYFGPGTRLTVT.

This chain uses TRBV27 with TRBJ2-7; D is unclear. CDR1 is MNHEY, CDR2 SMNVEV, per germline (reference sequence). Between the trimmed V and J ends, which lost 5 bases and 6 bases, there was a span of 8 bases. This CDR3 comprises 11 residues. The CDR3 sequence: CASSRGPEQYF. The CDR3 nucleotides are TGTGCCAGCAGTCGTGGCCCCGAGCAGTACTTC.

The V call is TRBV13, the J call TRBJ2-3; D may correspond to TRBD1 or TRBD2 (5 bases each). Trimming pared 3 bases from V and 0 bases from J, leaving 7 bases between. The V gene's germline CDR1 is PRHDT and CDR2 FYEKMQ (reference sequence). CDR3 length: 14 residues. CDR3 nucleotides: TGTGCCAGCAGCTTCTGGGACAGCACAGATACGCAGTATTTT. This gives the protein CASSFWDSTDTQYF.